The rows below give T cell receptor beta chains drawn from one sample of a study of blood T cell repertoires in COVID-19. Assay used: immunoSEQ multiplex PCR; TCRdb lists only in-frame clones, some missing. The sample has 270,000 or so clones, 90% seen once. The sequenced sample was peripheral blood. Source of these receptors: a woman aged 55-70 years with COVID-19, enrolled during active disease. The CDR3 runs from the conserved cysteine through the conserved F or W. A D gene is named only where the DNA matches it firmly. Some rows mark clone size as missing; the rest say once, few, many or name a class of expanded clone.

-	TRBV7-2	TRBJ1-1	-	TGTGCCAGCAGCTACCTAAACACTGAAGCTTTCTTT	CASSYLNTEAFF
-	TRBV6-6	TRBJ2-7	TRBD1	TGTGCCAGCAGTTTCGGCAGGGGGCAGTCCTACGAGCAGTACTTC	CASSFGRGQSYEQYF
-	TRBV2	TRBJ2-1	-	TGTGCCAGCAGTGTTGGCAGTTACAATGAGCAGTTCTTC	CASSVGSYNEQFF
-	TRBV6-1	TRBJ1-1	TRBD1	TGTGCCAGCAGCTCTGGACAGGTAAACACTGAAGCTTTCTTT	CASSSGQVNTEAFF
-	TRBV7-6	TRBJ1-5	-	TGTGCCAGCAGATTAGGGGCCAGGGAAAATGAGAACAATCAGCCCCAGCATTTT	CASRLGARENENNQPQHF
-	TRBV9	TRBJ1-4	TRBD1	TGTGCCAGCAGCGGGCGACAGGGGACCTTTGCAACTAATGAAAAACTGTTTTTT	CASSGRQGTFATNEKLFF
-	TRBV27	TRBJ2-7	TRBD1	TGTGCCAGCAGTTTGCACAGGGGCTCCTACGAGCAGTACTTC	CASSLHRGSYEQYF
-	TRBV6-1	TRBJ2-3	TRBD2	TGTGCCAGCAGTGAAATTCGGGGGGGAGCAGATACGCAGTATTTT	CASSEIRGGADTQYF
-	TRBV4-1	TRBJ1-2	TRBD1	TGCGCCAGCAGCCTCGGGACAGACAATAACTATGGCTACACCTTC	CASSLGTDNNYGYTF
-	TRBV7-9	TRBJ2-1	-	TGTGCCACCGAGACAGACGAATACAATGAGCAGTTCTTC	CATETDEYNEQFF
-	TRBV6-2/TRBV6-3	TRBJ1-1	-	TGTGCCAGCAGTTACGGTGAACAGACTGAAGCTTTCTTT	CASSYGEQTEAFF
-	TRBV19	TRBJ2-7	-	TGTGCCAGTAGTATAATCATGAGCTACGAGCAGTACTTC	CASSIIMSYEQYF
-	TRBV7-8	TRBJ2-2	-	TGTGCCAGCAGCCGAGGAGGGGGATCTAAGAACACCGGGGAGCTGTTTTTT	CASSRGGGSKNTGELFF
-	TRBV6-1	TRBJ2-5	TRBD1	TGTGCCAGCAGTGAATATCCCAGGGGGCAAGAGACCCAGTACTTC	CASSEYPRGQETQYF
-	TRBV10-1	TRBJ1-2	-	TGCGCCAGCAGATGCCGGCGGGCTAACTATGGCTACACCTTC	CASRCRRANYGYTF
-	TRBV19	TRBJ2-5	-	TGTGCCAGTAGTTCAGGGGGGCGAAAGACCCAGTACTTC	CASSSGGRKTQYF
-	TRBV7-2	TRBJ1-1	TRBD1	TGTGCCAGCAGCTACAGGGGGCGGACTGAAGCTTTCTTT	CASSYRGRTEAFF
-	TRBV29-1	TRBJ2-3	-	TGCAGCGTCTTAGCAGATACGCAGTATTTT	CSVLADTQYF
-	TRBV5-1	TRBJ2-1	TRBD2	TGCGCCAGCAGCTCGGGCTCAATTCTAGCGGGGGGCAGGGATGAGCAGTTCTTC	CASSSGSILAGGRDEQFF
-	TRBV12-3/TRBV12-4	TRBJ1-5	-	TGTGCCTACAGGGAAGGCATGGATTTT	CAYREGMDF
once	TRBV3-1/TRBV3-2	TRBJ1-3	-	TGTGCCAGCAGCCAAGCCCAGGGAAACACCATATATTTT	CASSQAQGNTIYF
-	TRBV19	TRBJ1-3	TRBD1	TGTGCCAGTAGTATCTCCGGGACAGGGGATGGAAACACCATATATTTT	CASSISGTGDGNTIYF
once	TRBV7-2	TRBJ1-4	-	TGTGCCAGCAGCCCGACAAGCACTAATGAAAAACTGTTTTTT	CASSPTSTNEKLFF
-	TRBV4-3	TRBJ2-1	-	TGCGCCAGCAGCCCCATGAGAACTTCCTACAATGAGCAGTTCTTC	CASSPMRTSYNEQFF
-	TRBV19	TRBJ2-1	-	TGTGCCAGTAGTATCCGGTTGTCTGCAAGCTCCTACAATGAGCAGTTCTTC	CASSIRLSASSYNEQFF
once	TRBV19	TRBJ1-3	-	TGTGCCAGTACCCCCTTGGGCGCAGGCGATGGAAACACCATATATTTT	CASTPLGAGDGNTIYF
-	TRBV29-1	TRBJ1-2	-	TGCAGCGTTGAAGAGGGAAACAGGGTTGACTATGGCTACACCTTC	CSVEEGNRVDYGYTF
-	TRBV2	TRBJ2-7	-	TGTGCCAGCAGTGAAGGTAGGGGAAGCTCCTACGAGCAGTACTTC	CASSEGRGSSYEQYF
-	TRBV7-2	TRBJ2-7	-	TGTGCCAGCAGCCGCACGGGGGACAGCCTCTACGAGCAGTACTTC	CASSRTGDSLYEQYF
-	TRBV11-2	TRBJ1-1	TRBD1	TGTGCCAGCAGCTCCGGGACAGGGAGACGCACTGAAGCTTTCTTT	CASSSGTGRRTEAFF
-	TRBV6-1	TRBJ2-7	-	TGTGCCAGCAGTGACCCTCGGGCCTACGAGCAGTACTTC	CASSDPRAYEQYF
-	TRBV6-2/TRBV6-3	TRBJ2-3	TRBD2	TGTGCCAGCAGCCGTAGCGGGGGAGCCAACACAGATACGCAGTATTTT	CASSRSGGANTDTQYF
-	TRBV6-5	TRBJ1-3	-	TGTGCCAGCATTTCGGGGTTTGGAAACACCATATATTTT	CASISGFGNTIYF
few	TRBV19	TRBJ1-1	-	TGTGCCACGATAGGATTGGGGAGGACTGAAGCTTTCTTT	CATIGLGRTEAFF
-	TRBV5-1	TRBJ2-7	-	TGCGCCAGCAGCATAGCTCAGGGGTACGAGCAGTACTTC	CASSIAQGYEQYF
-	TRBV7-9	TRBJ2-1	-	TGTGCCAGCAGCGGACATTTGGCCTCCTACAATGAGCAGTTCTTC	CASSGHLASYNEQFF
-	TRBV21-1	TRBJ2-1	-	TGTGCCAGCAGCGTGACGGCAACAGGGGGTCCCCCCTATGAGCAGTTCTTC	CASSVTATGGPPYEQFF
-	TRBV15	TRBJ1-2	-	TGTGCCACCAGCTCCAGGGCTAACTATGGCTACACCTTC	CATSSRANYGYTF
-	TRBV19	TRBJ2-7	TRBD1	TGTGCCAGTAGTGCGCAGGGACAGGGGGGTTTTTACGAGCAGTACTTC	CASSAQGQGGFYEQYF
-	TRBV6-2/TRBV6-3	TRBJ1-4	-	TGTGCCAGCAGCGCCTTTGGGGCAGACAACGAAAAACTGTTTTTT	CASSAFGADNEKLFF
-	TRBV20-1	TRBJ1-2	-	TGCAGTGCTAGAGAGAGCTATGGCTACACCTTC	CSARESYGYTF
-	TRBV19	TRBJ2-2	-	TGTGCCAGTAGTAATACAGGGAGTAGTAGCTCCGGGGAGCTGTTTTTT	CASSNTGSSSSGELFF
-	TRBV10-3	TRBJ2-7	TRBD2	TGTGCCATCAGTGGTCAAACTAGCGAAATCGGCGAGCAGTACTTC	CAISGQTSEIGEQYF
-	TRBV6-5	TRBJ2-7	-	TGTGCCAGCAGGCAACAGACGAGCTCCTACGAGCAGTACTTC	CASRQQTSSYEQYF
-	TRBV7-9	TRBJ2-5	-	TGTGCCAGCAGCCCGCGGACTGCCCAAGAGACCCAGTACTTC	CASSPRTAQETQYF
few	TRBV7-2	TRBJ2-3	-	TGTGCCAGCAGCTTACAGTATGTAGATACGCAGTATTTT	CASSLQYVDTQYF
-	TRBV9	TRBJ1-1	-	TGTGCCAGCAGCGTAGCCAAAAACACTGAAGCTTTCTTT	CASSVAKNTEAFF
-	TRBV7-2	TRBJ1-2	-	TGTGCCAGCAGCTTAGGGGAGGGGCCCGACTATGGCTACACCTTC	CASSLGEGPDYGYTF
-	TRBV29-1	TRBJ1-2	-	TGCAGCTCCAACCTCCCGGGATCCCCATATGGCTACACCTTC	CSSNLPGSPYGYTF
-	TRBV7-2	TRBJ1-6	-	TGTGCCAGCAGCATCACTGCGGGGCAATTTGCACCCCTCCACTTT	CASSITAGQFAPLHF
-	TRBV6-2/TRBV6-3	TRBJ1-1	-	TGTGCCAGCAGTTTTGCCGGGGGGAACACTGAAGCTTTCTTT	CASSFAGGNTEAFF
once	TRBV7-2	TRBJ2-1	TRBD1	TGTGCCAGCAGCTTAGAGAGAGGGCCTTACAGGGGGAGATTGGAGCAGTTCTTC	CASSLERGPYRGRLEQFF
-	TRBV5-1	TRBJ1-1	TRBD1	TGCGCCAGCAGCTCTGTGACAGGGGACACTGAAGCTTTCTTT	CASSSVTGDTEAFF
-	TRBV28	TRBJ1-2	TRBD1	TGTGCCAGCAGTATGGGACAGCTCTATGGCTACACCTTC	CASSMGQLYGYTF